This passage covers 28 T cell receptor beta chains from one sample sequenced in a study of beta chain features in type 1 diabetes. Expressed TCRB transcripts were sequenced because the entire RNA isolate underwent reverse transcription. Profiling relied on immunoSEQ multiplex PCR, and the TCRdb table lists in-frame clones only, not all of them. The profile shows hundreds of thousands of clones, over 9.5% of them singletons. The material sequenced was naive CD4+ T cells from blood. Source of these receptors: a man between 18 and 35 years old in good health.

This clone appeared a few times. DNA of the CDR3: TGTGCCAGTAGTAGGCCGGACACATACAATGAGCAGTTCTTC. As protein: CASSRPDTYNEQFF. The rearrangement uses TRBV19 and TRBJ2-1; the D gene is possibly TRBD1 (5 bases). Germline CDR1 LNHDA, CDR2 SQIVND (reference sequence). This CDR3 is built from 14 residues. The V end was cut by 4 bases, the J end by 4 bases, with 11 bases between.

V is TRBV7-2 and J is TRBJ2-2; no definite D call. Trimming took off 3 bases at V and 5 bases at J, with 4 bases between the two ends. Looked up from germline, CDR1 is SGHTA and CDR2 is FQGNSA. The CDR3 covers 12 residues. The CDR3 DNA is TGTGCCAGCAGCTTTTATACCGGGGAGCTGTTTTTT. As protein: CASSFYTGELFF.

The sample holds a few counts of this clone. The rearrangement joins TRBV18 to TRBJ2-5; 7 nucleotides align to TRBD1. The CDR3 contains 16 residues. V was pared by 4 bases and J by 0 bases, with 8 bases of the junction left unmatched. Germline V lookup: CDR1 KGHSH, CDR2 LQKENI. CDR3 region: CASSQTTGLYQETQYF. DNA for the CDR3: TGTGCCAGCTCACAAACGACAGGGTTGTACCAAGAGACCCAGTACTTC.

The table lists this clone with a few counts. The conserved phenylalanine or tryptophan normally closing the CDR3 is absent here, so this likely arose from a read error. The limits of the CDR3 on the DNA are not certain, so only TCRdb's listed CDR3 is given. The CDR3 is CACTPRAQRTRL. V is TRBV30 and J is TRBJ2-7; TRBD1, the table's D call, was not compared with the DNA. The germline gives CDR1 GTSNPN, CDR2 SVGIG (reference sequence). Ends included, the CDR3 has 12 residues.

The genes are TRBV9 and TRBJ2-1; perhaps TRBD1 as D (5 bases). Germline CDR1 SGDLS, CDR2 YYNGEE. The V end lost 4 bases, the J end lost 10 bases, and 21 bases lay between the germline ends. CDR3 length equals 15 residues. Here the CDR3 reads CASSPGIAAIEEQFF. The CDR3 region has the DNA TGTGCCAGCAGCCCAGGGATAGCTGCGATAGAGGAGCAGTTCTTC.

V and J are TRBV6-6 and TRBJ2-7, with D possibly being TRBD2 (6 bases). Trimming took off 6 bases at V and 4 bases at J, with 16 bases between the two ends. The CDR3 has 14 amino acids. Germline loops: CDR1 MNHNY, CDR2 SVGAGI (reference sequence). The CDR3 is CASSPNPGLYEQYF. Here the CDR3 DNA reads TGTGCCAGCAGCCCAAATCCGGGACTGTACGAGCAGTACTTC.

This clone was detected only a few times. V gene TRBV6-5 combines with J gene TRBJ1-1; D remains ambiguous. CDR3 length: 14 amino acids. The germline V gene has CDR1 MNHEY and CDR2 SVGAGI. V dropped 5 bases and J dropped 1 base, with 11 bases sitting between them. CDR3 loop: CASSIGSGNTEAFF. In DNA, the CDR3 is TGTGCCAGCAGTATTGGGAGTGGGAACACTGAAGCTTTCTTT.

The gene calls are TRBV18 and TRBJ2-6, with 8 bases aligning to TRBD2. CDR3 length: 16 amino acids. Germline V gene sequence: CDR1 KGHSH, CDR2 LQKENI. J lost 1 base, V lost 3 bases, and 2 bases had no gene match. Here the CDR3 reads CASSPSGASGANVLTF. The CDR3 coding sequence is TGTGCCAGCTCACCTAGCGGGGCTTCTGGGGCCAACGTCCTGACTTTC. The variable domain in full, with the rest retrieved from reference TRBV18 and TRBJ2-6, is NAGVMQNPRHLVRRRGQEARLRCSPMKGHSHVYWYRQLPEEGLKFMVYLQKENIIDESGMPKERFSAEFPKEGPSILRIQQVVRGDSAAYFCASSPSGASGANVLTFGAGSRLTVL.

V is TRBV11-2 and J is TRBJ2-1; a weak D match, TRBD1 (6 bases). Trimming pared 2 bases from V and 5 bases from J, leaving 13 bases between. There are 15 residues in the CDR3. CDR1 is SGHAT and CDR2 is FQNNGV in the germline V gene. CDR3 nucleotide sequence: TGTGCCAGCAGCTTACAGGGGCAATTGGACAATGAGCAGTTCTTC. Its translation is CASSLQGQLDNEQFF.

The chain uses TRBV28 and TRBJ1-5; TRBD1 matches 11 bases. The CDR3 runs to 17 residues. Germline CDR1 is MDHEN and CDR2 is SYDVKM. Unmatched junction bases numbered 8, after V lost 5 bases and J lost 2 bases. Written as DNA, the CDR3 is TGTGCCAGCAGTCCCGGGACAGGGGGTTACGGCAATCAGCCCCAGCATTTT. Protein sequence: CASSPGTGGYGNQPQHF.

This chain connects TRBV9 to TRBJ2-5, with 8 bases aligning to TRBD1. The CDR3 length is 13 residues. The germline CDR1 and CDR2 sequences are SGDLS and YYNGEE. V shed 4 bases and J 7 bases; nucleotides not matched to a gene: 6. CDR3 sequence (DNA): TGTGCCAGCAGCACGGGACAGGTGGCGACCCAGTACTTC. Its translation is CASSTGQVATQYF.

The V call is TRBV5-6, the J call TRBJ1-1, with 7 bases identical to TRBD1. The CDR3 length is 14 residues. The germline gives CDR1 SGHDT, CDR2 YYEEEE. The V gene end was trimmed by 0 bases and the J gene end by 4 bases; junction bases not matched to a gene: 3. CDR3 sequence reads: CASSLAQGGTEAFF. The DNA of the CDR3 is TGTGCCAGCAGCTTGGCTCAGGGGGGCACTGAAGCTTTCTTT.

V is TRBV4-2 and J is TRBJ1-2; possibly TRBD1 for D (6 bases). The V gene's germline CDR1 is LGHNA and CDR2 YNFKEQ. The CDR3 runs to 15 residues. Trimming shortened V by 4 bases and J by 4 bases, and 16 bases separated the two germline ends. The CDR3 protein is CASSPTGREGYGYTF. CDR3 in DNA: TGTGCCAGCAGCCCGACAGGCCGCGAGGGCTATGGCTACACCTTC.

This clone was counted only a few times. V gene TRBV5-4 combines with J gene TRBJ1-1, with D hard to call. Trimming shortened V by 4 bases and J by 5 bases, and 12 bases separated the two germline ends. Germline CDR1 and CDR2: SGHNT and YYREEE (reference sequence). The CDR3 sequence is 13 residues long. The CDR3 loop reads CASSRDGRTEAFF. CDR3 nucleotide sequence: TGTGCCAGCAGCCGAGACGGGAGAACTGAAGCTTTCTTT. Combining the CDR3 with reference TRBV5-4 and TRBJ1-1 gives the whole variable domain ETGVTQSPTHLIKTRGQQVTLRCSSQSGHNTVSWYQQALGQGPQFIFQYYREEENGRGNFPPRFSGLQFPNYSSELNVNALELDDSALYLCASSRDGRTEAFFGQGTRLTVV.

The rearrangement joins TRBV29-1 to TRBJ2-7; 11 bases line up with TRBD2. The trim removed 3 bases at V and 5 bases at J, leaving 6 bases unmatched. The germline gives CDR1 SQVTM, CDR2 ANQGSEA. The CDR3 runs 14 residues. CDR3 sequence: CSVERTSGSHEQYF. The CDR3 DNA reads as TGCAGCGTTGAGAGGACTAGCGGGTCCCACGAGCAGTACTTC.

The V and J genes are TRBV28 and TRBJ1-2; D not certain. Germline CDR1 MDHEN, CDR2 SYDVKM. Trimming cost V 8 bases and J 7 bases, with 17 bases left between them. The CDR3 covers 13 residues. CDR3 sequence: CASRPGGRRGYTF. The CDR3 coding sequence is TGTGCCAGCCGACCGGGAGGGCGGCGTGGCTACACCTTC.

The genes are TRBV9 and TRBJ1-1, with 10 bases fitting TRBD1. The CDR3 contains 14 residues. Germline values: CDR1 SGDLS, CDR2 YYNGEE. V lost 6 bases to trimming and J lost 1 base; unmatched junction nucleotides: 3. As DNA, the CDR3 is TGTGCCAGCAACCGGGACAGGGGGAACACTGAAGCTTTCTTT. Residues: CASNRDRGNTEAFF.

This clone has just a few counts. CDR3 protein: CASSLNYGYTF. For the CDR3, the DNA is TGTGCCAGCAGCCTTAACTATGGCTACACCTTC. The V and J genes are TRBV13 and TRBJ1-2; D remains ambiguous. The CDR3 has 11 residues. CDR1 PRHDT and CDR2 FYEKMQ come from the germline V gene (reference sequence). V was shortened by 5 bases and J by 1 base, with 2 bases between the two germline ends.

The CDR3 is CASSELAQETQYF. The DNA of the CDR3 is TGTGCCAGCAGTGAACTAGCTCAAGAGACCCAGTACTTC. V usage is TRBV28 and J usage is TRBJ2-5, with D possibly matching TRBD2 (6 bases). Trimming stripped 5 bases from V and 2 bases from J, with 9 bases between. The CDR3 is made up of 13 amino acids. The germline CDR1 and CDR2 sequences are MDHEN and SYDVKM. Combining the CDR3 with reference TRBV28 and TRBJ2-5 gives the whole variable domain DVKVTQSSRYLVKRTGEKVFLECVQDMDHENMFWYRQDPGLGLRLIYFSYDVKMKEKGDIPEGYSVSREKKERFSLILESASTNQTSMYLCASSELAQETQYFGPGTRLLVL.

This clone has more than one count but fewer than ten. The rearrangement uses TRBV11-2 and TRBJ1-2, with 7 bases lining up with TRBD1. There are 13 residues in the CDR3. Trimming took 5 bases from V and 2 from J; bases not matched to a gene: 2. CDR1 and CDR2 from the germline V gene are SGHAT and FQNNGV. The CDR3 DNA follows: TGTGCCAGCAGCAGGGACAGCAACTATGGCTACACCTTC. It specifies CASSRDSNYGYTF.

The V gene is TRBV11-2, the J gene TRBJ2-5, with TRBD2 matching over 9 bases. Losses at the gene ends were 1 base for V and 2 bases for J; bases not matched to a gene: 5. CDR3 length: 16 residues. CDR1 and CDR2 from the germline V gene are SGHAT and FQNNGV. CDR3 in amino acids: CASSLVRLAGQETQYF. The CDR3 nucleotides are TGTGCCAGCAGCTTAGTTCGGCTAGCGGGACAAGAGACCCAGTACTTC.

This clone came up a few times. V gene TRBV6-1 combines with J gene TRBJ1-2, with D possibly being TRBD1 (5 bases). Germline-derived CDR1 and CDR2 are MNHNS and SASEGT. Trimming left V 8 bases short and J 2 bases short, with 12 bases between. There are 13 residues in the CDR3. CDR3 residues: CASRLRGNYGYTF. CDR3 nucleotide sequence: TGTGCCAGCCGCTTACGGGGGAACTATGGCTACACCTTC.

This sequence joins TRBV2 and TRBJ1-1, with 11 bases fitting TRBD1. Per the germline V gene, CDR1 is SNHLY and CDR2 is FYNNEI. Trimming cost V 6 bases and J 5 bases; bases outside gene matches: 5. The CDR3 sequence is 14 residues long. The CDR3 DNA follows: TGTGCCAGCAGCCCGGGACAGGGGGAAACTGAAGCTTTCTTT. As protein: CASSPGQGETEAFF. Full variable domain (outside the CDR3, taken from reference TRBV2 and TRBJ1-1): EPEVTQTPSHQVTQMGQEVILRCVPISNHLYFYWYRQILGQKVEFLVSFYNNEISEKSEIFDDQFSVERPDGSNFTLKIRSTKLEDSAMYFCASSPGQGETEAFFGQGTRLTVV.

The chain carries TRBV9 and TRBJ1-3; TRBD1 matches 8 bases. With V trimmed by 2 bases and J by 2 bases, 6 bases remained unmatched. Germline V gene data show CDR1 as SGDLS and CDR2 as YYNGEE. There are 16 residues in the CDR3. In DNA form, the CDR3 reads TGTGCCAGCAGCGTGACAGGGGATTATACTGGAAACACCATATATTTT. Encoded protein: CASSVTGDYTGNTIYF.

This chain connects TRBV10-3 to TRBJ2-5; 7 bases line up with TRBD2. The trim removed 4 bases at V and 7 bases at J, leaving 15 bases unmatched. The V gene's germline CDR1 is ENHRY and CDR2 SYGVKD. CDR3 length equals 16 residues. The CDR3 is CAISVGKREAFGTQYF. CDR3 DNA: TGTGCCATCAGTGTCGGGAAGCGGGAAGCCTTCGGGACCCAGTACTTC.

This clone has only a few counts. This rearrangement joins TRBV9 to TRBJ2-2; the match to TRBD1 covers 7 bases. Germline V gene data show CDR1 as SGDLS and CDR2 as YYNGEE. Trimming took 4 bases from V and 1 from J; bases not matched to a gene: 7. The CDR3 is 16 amino acids. CDR3 loop: CASSLTGTENTGELFF. Here the CDR3 DNA reads TGTGCCAGCAGCTTGACCGGGACAGAGAACACCGGGGAGCTGTTTTTT.

The sample holds a few counts of this clone. The CDR3 nucleotides are TGTGCCAGCAGTCAAGGGAGGGGCGAGACCCAGTACTTC. This encodes CASSQGRGETQYF. The genes are TRBV11-2 and TRBJ2-5; TRBD2 matches 7 bases. The CDR3 loop spans 13 amino acids. CDR1 is SGHAT and CDR2 is FQNNGV in the germline V gene. Unmatched junction bases numbered 6, after V lost 6 bases and J lost 5 bases.

This clone was observed a few times. Other DNA sequences in the same sample also yield this CDR3. This chain uses TRBV30 with TRBJ1-1; D not certain. The CDR3 contains 12 residues. CDR1 is GTSNPN, CDR2 SVGIG, per germline (reference sequence). The ends were cut back, 2 bases at V and 0 bases at J, with 4 bases in the middle. CDR3 nucleotide sequence: TGTGCCTGGAGTCGGGTGAACACTGAAGCTTTCTTT. Amino acids: CAWSRVNTEAFF.